This TCR beta chain derives from a study of cytomegalovirus exposure and HLA in healthy donors. Overall study: Out of a few hundred genotyped donors, about 80% belonged to the Caucasian-associated ancestry cluster.

This CDR3 has 13 amino acids. Per germline, CDR1 MDHEN and CDR2 SYDVKM. The V gene lost 6 bases and the J gene lost 5 bases, with 11 bases spanning the gap. As for this clone: The antigen is not known.

Study-level points and caveats: Trimming of TCR beta V- and J-genes showed a link, identified in a later analysis, to a missense DCLRE1C variant. In an earlier analysis, about 87% or about 30%: the productive usage of most TCR beta V segments. Many donors shared some public TCRs, even though most TCR sequences were rare.

It was with 60 Vbeta and 13 Jbeta primers that the PCR ran. Assay used: immunoSEQ multiplex PCR; TCRdb lists only in-frame clones, some missing. Among 150,000 to 200,000 clones listed, approximately 80% were seen once. Sequencing was performed on PBMCs. This receptor was identified in a man aged 50-59 years in good health and CMV-seropositive. The rearrangement joins TRBV28 to TRBJ2-1; no reliable D call. As DNA, the CDR3 is TGTGCCAGCAGCCTTGCGAGGAACAATGAGCAGTTCTTC. Protein: CASSLARNNEQFF.